The entry below describes one T cell receptor (beta chain). The data were obtained in a study of chemoradiotherapy in HPV16-positive cancers. Assay: immunoSEQ multiplex PCR; the TCRdb copy retains only in-frame clones and omits some. The profile shows fewer than 4,500 clones, 94% of them singletons. The germline V gene has CDR1 SGDLS and CDR2 YYNGEE. Trimming took 0 bases from V and 3 from J, leaving 3 bases between them. The length of the CDR3 is 12 residues. This clonotype was sampled from a human donor with HPV-associated anogenital cancer. The rearrangement joins TRBV9 to TRBJ1-1; D is undetermined. Sample collection was performed from a patient who underwent chemoradiotherapy. The CDR3 loop reads CASSVGDTEAFF. The CDR3 DNA sequence: TGTGCCAGCAGCGTAGGGGACACTGAAGCTTTCTTT.